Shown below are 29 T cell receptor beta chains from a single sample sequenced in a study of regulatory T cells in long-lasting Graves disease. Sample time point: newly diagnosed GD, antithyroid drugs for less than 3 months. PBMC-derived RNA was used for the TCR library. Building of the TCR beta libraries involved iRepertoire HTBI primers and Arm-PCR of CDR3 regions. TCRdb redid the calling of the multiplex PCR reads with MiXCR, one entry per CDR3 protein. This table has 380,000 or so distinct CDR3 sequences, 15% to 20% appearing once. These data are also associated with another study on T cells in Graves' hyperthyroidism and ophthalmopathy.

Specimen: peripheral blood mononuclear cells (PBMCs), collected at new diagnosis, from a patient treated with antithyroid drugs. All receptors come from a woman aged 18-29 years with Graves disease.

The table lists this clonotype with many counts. The CDR3 protein is CASTRTSRTDTQYF. The CDR3 nucleotides read TGTGCCAGCACCAGGACTAGCCGCACAGATACGCAGTATTTT. The chain combines TRBV12-3 or TRBV12-4 with TRBJ2-3; TRBD2 matches at 8 bases. V dropped 7 bases and J dropped 1; count of bases not matched to a gene: 4. The CDR3 has 14 amino acids.

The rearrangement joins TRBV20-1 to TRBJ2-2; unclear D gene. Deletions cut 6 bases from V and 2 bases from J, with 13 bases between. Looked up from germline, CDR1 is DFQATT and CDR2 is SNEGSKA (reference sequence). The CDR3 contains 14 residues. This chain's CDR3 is CSALDGFNTGELFF. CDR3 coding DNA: TGCAGTGCGTTGGATGGGTTCAACACCGGGGAGCTGTTTTTT.

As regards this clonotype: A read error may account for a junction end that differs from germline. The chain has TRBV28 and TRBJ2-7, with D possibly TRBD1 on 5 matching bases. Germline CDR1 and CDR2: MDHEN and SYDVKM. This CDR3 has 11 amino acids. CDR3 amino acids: CASSLLPGQFF. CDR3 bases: TGTGCCAGCAGTTTATTGCCTGGACAATTTTTC.

The CDR3: CASSPPPLADTQYF. DNA of the CDR3: TGTGCCAGCAGCCCCCCCCCATTGGCAGATACGCAGTATTTT. V and J are TRBV12-3 or TRBV12-4 and TRBJ2-3, with unresolved D. This CDR3 region has 14 residues. Trimming stripped 6 bases from V and 4 bases from J, with 14 bases between.

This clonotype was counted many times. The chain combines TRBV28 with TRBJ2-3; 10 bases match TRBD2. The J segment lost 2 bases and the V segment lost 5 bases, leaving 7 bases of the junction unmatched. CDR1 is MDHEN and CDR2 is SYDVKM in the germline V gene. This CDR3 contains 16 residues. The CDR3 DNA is TGTGCCAGCAGTCCTCGACTAGCGGGCCCCACAGATACGCAGTATTTT. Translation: CASSPRLAGPTDTQYF.

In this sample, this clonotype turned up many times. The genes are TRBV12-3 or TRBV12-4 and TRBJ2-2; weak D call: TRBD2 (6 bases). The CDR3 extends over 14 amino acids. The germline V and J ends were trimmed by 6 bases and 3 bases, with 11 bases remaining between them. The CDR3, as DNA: TGTGCCAGCAGGATCGGGGGTGACACCGGGGAGCTGTTTTTT. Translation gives CASRIGGDTGELFF.

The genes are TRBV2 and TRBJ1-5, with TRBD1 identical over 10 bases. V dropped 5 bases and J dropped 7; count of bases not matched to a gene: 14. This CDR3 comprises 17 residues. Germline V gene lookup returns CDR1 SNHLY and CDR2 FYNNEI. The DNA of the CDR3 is TGTGCCAGCAGTTTGTCCGGGACAGGGGAGGTATTACAGCCCCAGCATTTT. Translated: CASSLSGTGEVLQPQHF. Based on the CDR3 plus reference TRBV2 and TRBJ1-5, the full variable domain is EPEVTQTPSHQVTQMGQEVILRCVPISNHLYFYWYRQILGQKVEFLVSFYNNEISEKSEIFDDQFSVERPDGSNFTLKIRSTKLEDSAMYFCASSLSGTGEVLQPQHFGDGTRLSIL.

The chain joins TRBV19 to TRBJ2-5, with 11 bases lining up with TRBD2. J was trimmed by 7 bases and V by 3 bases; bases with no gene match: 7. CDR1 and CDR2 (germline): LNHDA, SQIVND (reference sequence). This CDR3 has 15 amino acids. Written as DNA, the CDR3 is TGTGCCAGTAGTATGCTAGCGGGAGGTTTCGGGACCCAGTACTTC. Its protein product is CASSMLAGGFGTQYF.

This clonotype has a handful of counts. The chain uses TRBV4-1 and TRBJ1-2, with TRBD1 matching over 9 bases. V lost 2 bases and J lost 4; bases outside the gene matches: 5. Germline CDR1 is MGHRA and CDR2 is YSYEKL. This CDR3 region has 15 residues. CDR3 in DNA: TGCGCCAGCAGCCAAAATACAGGGGGCGGCTATGGCTACACCTTC. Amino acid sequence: CASSQNTGGGYGYTF.

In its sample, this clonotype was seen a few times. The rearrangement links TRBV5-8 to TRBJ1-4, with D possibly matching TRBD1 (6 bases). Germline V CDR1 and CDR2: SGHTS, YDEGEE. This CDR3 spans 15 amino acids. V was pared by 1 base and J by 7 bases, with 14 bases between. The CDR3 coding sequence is TGTGCCAGCAGCTTGAGGGGGAAGGCAGGTGAAAAACTGTTTTTT. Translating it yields CASSLRGKAGEKLFF.

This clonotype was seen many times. This chain's CDR3 is CASSFGGKGQEAAFF. The CDR3 nucleotides are TGTGCCAGCAGTTTTGGGGGAAAAGGACAGGAGGCAGCTTTCTTT. The chain links TRBV27 to TRBJ1-1; 7 bases agree with TRBD1. The CDR3 is 15 residues long. The V and J ends lost 3 bases and 10 bases, in that order; junction bases with no gene match: 14. Germline lookup yields CDR1 MNHEY and CDR2 SMNVEV (reference sequence).

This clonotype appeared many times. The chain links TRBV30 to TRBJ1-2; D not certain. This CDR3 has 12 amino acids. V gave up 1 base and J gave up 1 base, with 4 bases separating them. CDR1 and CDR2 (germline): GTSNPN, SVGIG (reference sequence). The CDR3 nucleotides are TGTGCCTGGAGTGCTAATAACTATGGCTACACCTTC. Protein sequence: CAWSANNYGYTF.

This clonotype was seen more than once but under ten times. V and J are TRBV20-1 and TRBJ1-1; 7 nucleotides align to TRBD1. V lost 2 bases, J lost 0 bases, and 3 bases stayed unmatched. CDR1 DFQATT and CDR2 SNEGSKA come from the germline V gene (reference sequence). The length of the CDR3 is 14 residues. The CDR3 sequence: CSARTGDLNTEAFF. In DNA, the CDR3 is TGCAGTGCTAGAACAGGGGACTTGAACACTGAAGCTTTCTTT.

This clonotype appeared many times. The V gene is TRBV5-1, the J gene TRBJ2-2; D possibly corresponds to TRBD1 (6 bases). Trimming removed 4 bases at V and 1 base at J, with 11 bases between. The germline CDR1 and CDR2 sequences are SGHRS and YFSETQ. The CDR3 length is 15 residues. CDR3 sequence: CASSATTGNTGELFF. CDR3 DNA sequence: TGCGCCAGCAGCGCAACGACAGGGAACACCGGGGAGCTGTTTTTT.

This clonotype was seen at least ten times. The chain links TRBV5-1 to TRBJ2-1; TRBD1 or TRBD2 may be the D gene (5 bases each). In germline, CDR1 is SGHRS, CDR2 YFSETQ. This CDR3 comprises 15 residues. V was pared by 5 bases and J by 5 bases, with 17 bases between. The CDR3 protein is CASRTSGTAHNEQFF. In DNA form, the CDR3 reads TGCGCCAGCAGAACGTCCGGGACGGCCCACAATGAGCAGTTCTTC.

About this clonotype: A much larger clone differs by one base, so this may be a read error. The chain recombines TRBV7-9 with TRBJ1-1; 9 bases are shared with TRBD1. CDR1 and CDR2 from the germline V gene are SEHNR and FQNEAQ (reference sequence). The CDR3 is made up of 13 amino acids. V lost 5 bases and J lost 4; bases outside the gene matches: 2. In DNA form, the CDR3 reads TGTGCCAGCAGCATGACAGGGGGCACTGAAGCTTTCTTT. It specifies CASSMTGGTEAFF.

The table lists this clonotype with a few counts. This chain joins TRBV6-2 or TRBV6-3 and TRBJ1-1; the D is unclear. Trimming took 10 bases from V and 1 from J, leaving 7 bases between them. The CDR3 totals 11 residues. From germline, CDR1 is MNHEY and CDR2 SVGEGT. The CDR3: CAIGPNTEAFF. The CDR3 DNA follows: TGTGCCATAGGGCCGAACACTGAAGCTTTCTTT.

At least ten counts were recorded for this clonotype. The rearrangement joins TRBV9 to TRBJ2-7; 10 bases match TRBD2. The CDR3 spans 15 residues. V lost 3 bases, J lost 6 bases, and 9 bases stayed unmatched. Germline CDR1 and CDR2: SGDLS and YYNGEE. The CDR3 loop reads CASSDRSSGSSEQYF. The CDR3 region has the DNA TGTGCCAGCAGCGATAGATCTAGCGGGAGTTCCGAGCAGTACTTC.

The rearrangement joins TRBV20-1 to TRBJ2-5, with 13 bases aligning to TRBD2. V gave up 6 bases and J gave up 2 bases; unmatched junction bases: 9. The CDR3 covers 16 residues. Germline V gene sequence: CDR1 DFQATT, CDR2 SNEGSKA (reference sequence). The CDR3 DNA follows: TGCAGTGCCCAGGGGACTAGCGGGGAGTTTCAAGAGACCCAGTACTTC. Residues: CSAQGTSGEFQETQYF.

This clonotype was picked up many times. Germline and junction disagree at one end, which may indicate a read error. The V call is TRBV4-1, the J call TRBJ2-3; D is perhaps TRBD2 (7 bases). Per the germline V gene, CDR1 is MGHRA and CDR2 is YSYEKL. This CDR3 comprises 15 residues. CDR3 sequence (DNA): TGTGCCAGCAGCCAAGAGGGGGGGAGCACAGATACGCAGTATTTT. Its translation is CASSQEGGSTDTQYF.

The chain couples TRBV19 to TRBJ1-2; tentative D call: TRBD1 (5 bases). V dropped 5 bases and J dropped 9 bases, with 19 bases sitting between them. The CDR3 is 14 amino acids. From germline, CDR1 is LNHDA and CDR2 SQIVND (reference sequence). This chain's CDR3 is CASSAQGRYDRYTF. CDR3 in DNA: TGTGCCAGTAGTGCCCAGGGACGCTACGACCGCTACACCTTC. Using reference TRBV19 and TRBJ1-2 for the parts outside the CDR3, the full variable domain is DGGITQSPKYLFRKEGQNVTLSCEQNLNHDAMYWYRQDPGQGLRLIYYSQIVNDFQKGDIAEGYSVSREKKESFPLTVTSAQKNPTAFYLCASSAQGRYDRYTFGSGTRLTVV.

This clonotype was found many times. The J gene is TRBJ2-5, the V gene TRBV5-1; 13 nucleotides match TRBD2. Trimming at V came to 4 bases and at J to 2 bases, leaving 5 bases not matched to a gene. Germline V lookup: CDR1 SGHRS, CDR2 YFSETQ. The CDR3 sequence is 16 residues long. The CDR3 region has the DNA TGCGCCAGCAGCCCCCTACTAGCGGGAGGGCAAGAGACCCAGTACTTC. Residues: CASSPLLAGGQETQYF. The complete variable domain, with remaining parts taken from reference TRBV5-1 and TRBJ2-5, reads KAGVTQTPRYLIKTRGQQVTLSCSPISGHRSVSWYQQTPGQGLQFLFEYFSETQRNKGNFPGRFSGRQFSNSRSEMNVSTLELGDSALYLCASSPLLAGGQETQYFGPGTRLLVL.

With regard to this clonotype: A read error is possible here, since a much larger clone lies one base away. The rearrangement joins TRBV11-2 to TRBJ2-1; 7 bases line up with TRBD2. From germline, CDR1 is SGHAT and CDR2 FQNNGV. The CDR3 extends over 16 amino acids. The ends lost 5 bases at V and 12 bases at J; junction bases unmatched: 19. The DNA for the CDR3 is TGTGCCAGCAGCCCCAGCGCGGGACTAAGTGGAGGTGGGCAGTTCTTC. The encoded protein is CASSPSAGLSGGGQFF.

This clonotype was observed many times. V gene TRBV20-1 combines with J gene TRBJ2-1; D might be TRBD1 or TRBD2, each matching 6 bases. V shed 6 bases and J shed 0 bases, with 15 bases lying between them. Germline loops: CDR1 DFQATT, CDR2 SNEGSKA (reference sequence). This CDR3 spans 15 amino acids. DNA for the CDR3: TGCAGTGCCAACATCAAGGGGGGCTCCTACAATGAGCAGTTCTTC. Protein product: CSANIKGGSYNEQFF.

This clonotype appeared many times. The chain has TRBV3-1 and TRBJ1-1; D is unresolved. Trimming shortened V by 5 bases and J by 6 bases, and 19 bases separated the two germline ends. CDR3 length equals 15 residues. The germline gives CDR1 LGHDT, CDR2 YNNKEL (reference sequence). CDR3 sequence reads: CASSGRREGRSEAFF. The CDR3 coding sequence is TGTGCCAGCAGCGGGAGACGGGAAGGGCGTTCTGAAGCTTTCTTT.

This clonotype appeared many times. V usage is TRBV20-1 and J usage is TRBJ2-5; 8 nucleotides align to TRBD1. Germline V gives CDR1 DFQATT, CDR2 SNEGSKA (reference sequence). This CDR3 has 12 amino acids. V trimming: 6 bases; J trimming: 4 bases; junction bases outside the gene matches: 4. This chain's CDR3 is CSARQGRETQYF. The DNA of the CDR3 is TGCAGTGCCAGACAGGGGAGAGAGACCCAGTACTTC.

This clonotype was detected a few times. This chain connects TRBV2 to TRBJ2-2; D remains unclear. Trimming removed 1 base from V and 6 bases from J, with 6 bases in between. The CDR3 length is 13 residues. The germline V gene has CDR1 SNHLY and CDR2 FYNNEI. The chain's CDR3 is CASSEGQPGELFF. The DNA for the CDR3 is TGTGCCAGCAGTGAAGGGCAGCCCGGGGAGCTGTTTTTT.

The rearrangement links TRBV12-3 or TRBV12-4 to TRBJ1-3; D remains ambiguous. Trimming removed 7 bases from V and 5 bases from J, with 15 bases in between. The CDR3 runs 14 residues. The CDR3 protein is CASTPEASRNTIYF. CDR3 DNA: TGTGCCAGCACTCCGGAAGCTTCTCGAAACACCATATATTTT.

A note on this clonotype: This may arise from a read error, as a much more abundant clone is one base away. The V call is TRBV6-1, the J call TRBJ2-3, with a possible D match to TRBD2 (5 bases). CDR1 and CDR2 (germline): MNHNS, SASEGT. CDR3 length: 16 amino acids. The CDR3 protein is CASSQGLFLGPDTQCF. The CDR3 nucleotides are TGTGCCAGCAGTCAAGGACTCTTCCTTGGGCCAGATACGCAGTGTTTT.